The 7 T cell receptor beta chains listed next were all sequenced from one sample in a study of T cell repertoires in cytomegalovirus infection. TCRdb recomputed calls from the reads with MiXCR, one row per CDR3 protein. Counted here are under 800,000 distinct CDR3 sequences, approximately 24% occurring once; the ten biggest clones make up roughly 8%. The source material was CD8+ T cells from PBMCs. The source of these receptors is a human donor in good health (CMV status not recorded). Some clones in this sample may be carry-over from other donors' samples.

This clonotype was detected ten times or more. In nucleotides, the CDR3 is TGTGCCAGCAGCTCAAGGGTACAAACTGAAGCTTTCTTT. Translating it yields CASSSRVQTEAFF. The chain is built from TRBV7-8 and TRBJ1-1; the D is unclear. This CDR3 spans 13 amino acids. The V end lost 4 bases, the J end lost 5 bases, and 11 bases lay between the germline ends. Germline CDR1 reads SGHVS; CDR2 reads FQNEAQ.

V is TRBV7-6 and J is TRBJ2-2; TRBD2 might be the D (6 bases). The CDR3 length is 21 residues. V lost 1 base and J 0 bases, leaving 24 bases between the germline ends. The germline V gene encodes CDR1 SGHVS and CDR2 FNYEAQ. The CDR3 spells CASSLDVGLAWRMANTGELFF. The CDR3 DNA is TGTGCCAGCAGCTTAGACGTGGGCCTAGCGTGGCGAATGGCGAACACCGGGGAGCTGTTTTTT.

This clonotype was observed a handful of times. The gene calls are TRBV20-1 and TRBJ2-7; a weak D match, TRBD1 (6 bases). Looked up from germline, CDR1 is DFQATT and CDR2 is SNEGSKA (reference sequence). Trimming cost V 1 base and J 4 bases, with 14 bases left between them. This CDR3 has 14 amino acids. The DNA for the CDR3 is TGCAGTGCTAGAGTTTATAACAGGGAGTACGAGCAGTACGTC. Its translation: CSARVYNREYEQYV.

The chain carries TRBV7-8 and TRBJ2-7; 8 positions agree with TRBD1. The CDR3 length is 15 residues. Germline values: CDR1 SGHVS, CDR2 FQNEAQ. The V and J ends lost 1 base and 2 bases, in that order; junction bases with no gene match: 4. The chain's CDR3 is CASSLGRGQTYEQYV. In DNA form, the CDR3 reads TGTGCCAGCAGCTTAGGCAGGGGGCAGACCTACGAGCAGTACGTC.

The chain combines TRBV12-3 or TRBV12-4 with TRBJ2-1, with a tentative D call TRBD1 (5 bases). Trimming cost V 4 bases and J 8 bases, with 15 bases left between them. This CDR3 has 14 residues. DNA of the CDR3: TGTGCCAGCAGTTCCCCACCAGGGAACTATGAGCAGTTCTTC. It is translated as CASSSPPGNYEQFF.

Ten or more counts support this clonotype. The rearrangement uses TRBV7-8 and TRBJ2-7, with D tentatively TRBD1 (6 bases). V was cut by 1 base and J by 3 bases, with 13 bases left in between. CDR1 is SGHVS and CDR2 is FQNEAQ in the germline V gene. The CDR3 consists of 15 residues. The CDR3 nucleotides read TGTGCCAGCAGCTTAGGCCAGGGGATTTTCTACGAGCAGTACGTC. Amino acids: CASSLGQGIFYEQYV.

CDR3 DNA sequence: TGCAGTGCTAGGGTTCGGGGGGAAATCACAGATACGCAGTATTTT. It codes for CSARVRGEITDTQYF. The rearrangement uses TRBV20-1 and TRBJ2-3; TRBD2 matches at 7 bases. With V trimmed by 3 bases and J by 2 bases, 8 bases remained unmatched. This CDR3 is 15 amino acids long. Germline lookup yields CDR1 DFQATT and CDR2 SNEGSKA (reference sequence).